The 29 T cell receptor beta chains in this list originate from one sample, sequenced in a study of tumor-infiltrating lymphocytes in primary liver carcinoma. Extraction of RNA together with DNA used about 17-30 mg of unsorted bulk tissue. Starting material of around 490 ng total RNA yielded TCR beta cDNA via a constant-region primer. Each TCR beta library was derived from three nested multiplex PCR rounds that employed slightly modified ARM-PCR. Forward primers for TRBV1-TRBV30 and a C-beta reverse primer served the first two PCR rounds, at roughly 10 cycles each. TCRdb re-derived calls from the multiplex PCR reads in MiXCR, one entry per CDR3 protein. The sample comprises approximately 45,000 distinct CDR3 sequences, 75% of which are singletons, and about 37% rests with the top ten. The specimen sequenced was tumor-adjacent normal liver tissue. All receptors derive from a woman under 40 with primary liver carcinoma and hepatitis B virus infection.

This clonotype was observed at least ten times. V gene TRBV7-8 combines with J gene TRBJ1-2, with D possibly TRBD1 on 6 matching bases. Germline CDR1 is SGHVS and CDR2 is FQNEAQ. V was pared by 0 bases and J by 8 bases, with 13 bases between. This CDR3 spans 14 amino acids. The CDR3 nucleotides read TGTGCCAGCAGCTTAGCACAGGGAAGGCGGGGCTACACCTTC. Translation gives CASSLAQGRRGYTF.

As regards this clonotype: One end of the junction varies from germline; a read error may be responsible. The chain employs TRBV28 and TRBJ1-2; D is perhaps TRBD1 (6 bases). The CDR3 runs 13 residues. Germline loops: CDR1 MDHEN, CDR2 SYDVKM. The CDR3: CASSFLGAYGYTF. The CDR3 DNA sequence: TGTGCCAGCAGTTTTCTGGGGGCCTATGGTTACACCTTC.

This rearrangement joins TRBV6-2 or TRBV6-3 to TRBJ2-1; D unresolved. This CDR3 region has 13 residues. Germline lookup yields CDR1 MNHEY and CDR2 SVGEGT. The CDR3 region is CVGELLLYNEQFF. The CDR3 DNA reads TGTGTCGGCGAGCTGCTCCTATACAATGAGCAGTTCTTC.

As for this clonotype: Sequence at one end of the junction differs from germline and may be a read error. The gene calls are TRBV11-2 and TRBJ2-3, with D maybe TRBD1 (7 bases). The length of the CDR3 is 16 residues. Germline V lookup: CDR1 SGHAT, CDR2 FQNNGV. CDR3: CANSRRGDLSTDTQYF. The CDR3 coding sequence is TGTGCCAACAGTCGCAGGGGGGACCTAAGCACAGATACGCAGTATTTC.

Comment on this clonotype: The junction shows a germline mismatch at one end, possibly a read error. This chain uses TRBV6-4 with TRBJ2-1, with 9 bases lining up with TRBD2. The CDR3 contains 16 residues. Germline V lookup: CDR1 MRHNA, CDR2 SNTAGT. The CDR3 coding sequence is TGTGCCAGCAGTGAAAACCCTAGCGGGGTCGGCAATGAGCGGTTCTTC. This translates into CASSENPSGVGNERFF.

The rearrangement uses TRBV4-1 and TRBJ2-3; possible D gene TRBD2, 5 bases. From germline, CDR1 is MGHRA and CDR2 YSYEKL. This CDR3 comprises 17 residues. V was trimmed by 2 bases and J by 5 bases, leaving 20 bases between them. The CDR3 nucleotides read TGCGCCAGCAGCCAAATCGTAATTACCAGCGGCGTAGATACGCAGTATTTT. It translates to CASSQIVITSGVDTQYF.

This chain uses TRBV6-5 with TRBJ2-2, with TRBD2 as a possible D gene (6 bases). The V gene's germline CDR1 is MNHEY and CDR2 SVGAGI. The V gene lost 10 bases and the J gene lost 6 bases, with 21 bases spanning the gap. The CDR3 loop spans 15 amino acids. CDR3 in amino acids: CANSYGAGGAGELFF. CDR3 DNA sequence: TGTGCCAACAGCTACGGAGCCGGAGGGGCCGGGGAGCTGTTTTTT.

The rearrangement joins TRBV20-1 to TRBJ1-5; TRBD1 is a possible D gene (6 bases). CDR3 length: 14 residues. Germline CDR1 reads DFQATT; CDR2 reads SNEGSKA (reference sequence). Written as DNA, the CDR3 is TGCGATGCTAGCCTAACAGGGAGAAATCAGCCCCAGCATTTT. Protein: CDASLTGRNQPQHF.

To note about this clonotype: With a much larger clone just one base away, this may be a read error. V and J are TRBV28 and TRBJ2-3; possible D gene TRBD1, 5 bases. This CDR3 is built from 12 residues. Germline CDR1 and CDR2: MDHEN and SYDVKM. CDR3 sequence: CASNRPTNTRYF. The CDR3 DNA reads TGTGCCAGCAACAGGCCAACCAATACGCGGTATTTT.

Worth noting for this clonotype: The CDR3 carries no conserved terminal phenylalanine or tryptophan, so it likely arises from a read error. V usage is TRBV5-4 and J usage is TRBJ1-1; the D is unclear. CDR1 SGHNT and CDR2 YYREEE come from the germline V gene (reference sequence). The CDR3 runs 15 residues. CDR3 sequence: CAGSLADGVNTEAFL. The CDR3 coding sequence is TGTGCCGGCAGCTTAGCAGACGGAGTGAACACTGAAGCTTTCCTT.

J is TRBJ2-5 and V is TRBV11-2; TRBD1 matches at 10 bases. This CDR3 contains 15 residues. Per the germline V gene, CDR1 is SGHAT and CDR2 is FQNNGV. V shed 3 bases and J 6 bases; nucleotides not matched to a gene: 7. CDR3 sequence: CASSFRVGQGKTQYF. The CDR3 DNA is TGTGCCAGCAGCTTCCGGGTGGGACAGGGGAAGACCCAGTACTTC.

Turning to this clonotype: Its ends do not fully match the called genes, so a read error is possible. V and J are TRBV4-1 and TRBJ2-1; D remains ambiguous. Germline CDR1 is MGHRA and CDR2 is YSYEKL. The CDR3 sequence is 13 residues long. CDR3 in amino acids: CASNQDHYNERFF. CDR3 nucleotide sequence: TGCGCCAGCAACCAAGATCACTACAATGAGCGGTTCTTC.

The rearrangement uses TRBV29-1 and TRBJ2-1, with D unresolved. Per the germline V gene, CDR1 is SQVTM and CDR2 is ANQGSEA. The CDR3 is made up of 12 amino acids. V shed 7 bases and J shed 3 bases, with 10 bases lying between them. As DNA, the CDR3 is TGCAGCGCCCCAATTGACTACAATGAGCAGTTCTTC. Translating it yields CSAPIDYNEQFF.

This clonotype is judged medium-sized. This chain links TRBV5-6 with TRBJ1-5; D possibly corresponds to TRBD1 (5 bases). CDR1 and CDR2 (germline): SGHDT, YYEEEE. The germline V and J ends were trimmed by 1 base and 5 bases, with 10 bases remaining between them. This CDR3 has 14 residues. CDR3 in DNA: TGTGCCAGCAGCTTGAGTGGGACCCATCAGCCCCAGCATTTT. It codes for CASSLSGTHQPQHF.

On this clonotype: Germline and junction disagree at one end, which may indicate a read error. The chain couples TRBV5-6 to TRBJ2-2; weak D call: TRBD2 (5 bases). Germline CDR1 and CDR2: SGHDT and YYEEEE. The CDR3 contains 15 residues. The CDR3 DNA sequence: TGTGGGAGCAGCTTGGCACCCAGTGTCACCGGGGAACTGTTTTTT. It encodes CGSSLAPSVTGELFF.

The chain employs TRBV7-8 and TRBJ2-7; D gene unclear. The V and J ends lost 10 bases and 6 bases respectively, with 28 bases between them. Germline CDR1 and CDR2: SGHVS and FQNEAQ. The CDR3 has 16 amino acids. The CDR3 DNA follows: TGTGCCAAGAGCGCCCCCCGAGGCCTCGCCCTCTGCGAGCAGTACTTC. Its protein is CAKSAPRGLALCEQYF.

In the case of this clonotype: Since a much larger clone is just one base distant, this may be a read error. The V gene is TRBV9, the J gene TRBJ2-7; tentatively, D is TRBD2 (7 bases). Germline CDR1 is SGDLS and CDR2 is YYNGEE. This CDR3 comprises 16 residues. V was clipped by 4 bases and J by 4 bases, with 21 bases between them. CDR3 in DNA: TGTGCCAGCAGCCCCTATAGGGGGGGAGAAATTTACGAGCAGTACTTC. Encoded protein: CASSPYRGGEIYEQYF.

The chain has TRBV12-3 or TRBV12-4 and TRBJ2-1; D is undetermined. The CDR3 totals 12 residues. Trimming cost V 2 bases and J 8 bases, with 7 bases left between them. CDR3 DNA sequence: TGTGCCAGCAGTTTACTAACCGATGAGCAGTTCTTC. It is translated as CASSLLTDEQFF.

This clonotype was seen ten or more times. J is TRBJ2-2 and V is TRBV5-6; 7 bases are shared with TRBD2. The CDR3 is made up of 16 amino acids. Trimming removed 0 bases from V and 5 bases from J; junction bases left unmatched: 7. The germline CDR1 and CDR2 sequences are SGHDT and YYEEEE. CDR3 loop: CASSLAASGFTGELFF. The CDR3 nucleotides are TGTGCCAGCAGCTTGGCAGCTAGCGGATTTACCGGGGAGCTGTTTTTT.

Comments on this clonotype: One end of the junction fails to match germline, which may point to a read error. The CDR3 reads CASSRESGGTNTQYF. The CDR3 DNA follows: TGCGCCAGCAGCCGAGAGTCGGGAGGCACAAATACGCAGTATTTT. The rearrangement uses TRBV4-3 and TRBJ2-3, with 7 bases aligning to TRBD2. Germline V gives CDR1 LGHNA, CDR2 YSLEER. The CDR3 runs 15 residues.

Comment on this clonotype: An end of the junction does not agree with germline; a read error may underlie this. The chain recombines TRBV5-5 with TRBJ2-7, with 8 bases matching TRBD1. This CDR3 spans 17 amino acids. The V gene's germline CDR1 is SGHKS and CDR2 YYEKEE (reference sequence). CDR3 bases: TGCGCCAGCAGCTTGAAGGACAGGGCGCACAGGTCCTACGAGCAGTACTTC. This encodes CASSLKDRAHRSYEQYF.

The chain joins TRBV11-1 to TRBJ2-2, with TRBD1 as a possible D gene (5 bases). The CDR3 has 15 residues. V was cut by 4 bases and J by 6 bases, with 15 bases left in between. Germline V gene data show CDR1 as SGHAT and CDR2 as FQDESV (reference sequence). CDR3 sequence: CASSYTGPFSGELFF. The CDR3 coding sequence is TGTGCCAGCAGCTATACAGGACCTTTCTCCGGGGAGCTGTTTTTT.

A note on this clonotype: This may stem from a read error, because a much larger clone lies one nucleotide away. As DNA, the CDR3 is TGTGCCAGCAGCTTACAGGGGATCCCCTTTGGCTACACCTTC. Its protein is CASSLQGIPFGYTF. J is TRBJ1-2 and V is TRBV11-3; D perhaps matches TRBD1 (6 bases). Per germline, CDR1 SGHNT and CDR2 YENEEA. The CDR3 is made up of 14 amino acids. V lost 2 bases and J lost 7, with 14 bases in between.

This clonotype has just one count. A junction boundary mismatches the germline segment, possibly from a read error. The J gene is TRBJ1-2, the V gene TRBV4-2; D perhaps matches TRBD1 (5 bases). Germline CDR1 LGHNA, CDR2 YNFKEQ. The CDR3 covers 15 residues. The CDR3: CASIQGQGPNYGYTF. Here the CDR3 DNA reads TGTGCCAGCATCCAAGGTCAGGGCCCTAACTATGGCTACACGTTC.

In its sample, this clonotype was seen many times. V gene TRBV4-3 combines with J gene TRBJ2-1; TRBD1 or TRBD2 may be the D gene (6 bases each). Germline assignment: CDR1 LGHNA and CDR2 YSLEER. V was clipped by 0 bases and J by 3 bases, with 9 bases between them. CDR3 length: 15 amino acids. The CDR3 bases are TGCGCCAGCAGCCAAGACGGGGGCCGCTACAATGAGCAGTTCTTC. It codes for CASSQDGGRYNEQFF.

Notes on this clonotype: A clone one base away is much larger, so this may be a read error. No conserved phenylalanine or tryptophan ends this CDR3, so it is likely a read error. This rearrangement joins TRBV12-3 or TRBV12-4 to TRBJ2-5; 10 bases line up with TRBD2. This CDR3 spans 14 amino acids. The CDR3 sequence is CANSLSSGRQTQYL. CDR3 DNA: TGTGCCAACAGTTTATCTAGCGGGAGACAGACCCAGTACCTC.

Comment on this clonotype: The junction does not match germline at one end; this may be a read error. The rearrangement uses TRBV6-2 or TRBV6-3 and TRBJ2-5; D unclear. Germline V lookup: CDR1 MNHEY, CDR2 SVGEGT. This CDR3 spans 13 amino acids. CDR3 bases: TGTGCGAGCAACTGGGTGCTCCAAGAGACCCAGTACTTC. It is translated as CASNWVLQETQYF.

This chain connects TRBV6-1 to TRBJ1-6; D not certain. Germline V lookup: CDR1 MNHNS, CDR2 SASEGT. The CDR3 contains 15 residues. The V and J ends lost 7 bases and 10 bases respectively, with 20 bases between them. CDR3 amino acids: CASIRYSTLESPLHF. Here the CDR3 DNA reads TGTGCCAGCATCCGATATTCGACCTTGGAGTCACCCCTCCACTTT.

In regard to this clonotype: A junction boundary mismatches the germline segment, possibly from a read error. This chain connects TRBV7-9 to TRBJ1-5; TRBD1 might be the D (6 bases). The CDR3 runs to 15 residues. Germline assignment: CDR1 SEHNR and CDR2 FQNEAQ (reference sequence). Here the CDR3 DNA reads TGCGCCAGCAGCTATATCGGGGGGGGCAATCAGGCCCAGCATTTT. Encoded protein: CASSYIGGGNQAQHF.